The clone carrying this T cell receptor beta chain showed up just a few times. These data originate in a study of response to subunit inactivated influenza vaccine. MiXCR was run by TCRdb on the RT-PCR reads, yielding one entry per CDR3 protein. The repertoire has around 710,000 distinct CDR3 sequences, 14% of them found once; the top ten carry 5.5% to 7%. The CDR3 has 16 residues. In germline, CDR1 is DFQATT, CDR2 SNEGSKA (reference sequence). Deletions cut 2 bases from V and 1 base from J, with 18 bases between. The sample in question was PBMCs from blood, obtained roughly 2 weeks before vaccination. The rearrangement links TRBV20-1 to TRBJ2-7, with D tentatively TRBD2 (6 bases). The receptor comes from a man in his forties or fifties who received an inactivated influenza vaccine. The DNA for the CDR3 is TGCAGTGCTAGAAATCCGGGGGAAGGGAGGTCCTACGAGCAGTACTTC. This translates into CSARNPGEGRSYEQYF.